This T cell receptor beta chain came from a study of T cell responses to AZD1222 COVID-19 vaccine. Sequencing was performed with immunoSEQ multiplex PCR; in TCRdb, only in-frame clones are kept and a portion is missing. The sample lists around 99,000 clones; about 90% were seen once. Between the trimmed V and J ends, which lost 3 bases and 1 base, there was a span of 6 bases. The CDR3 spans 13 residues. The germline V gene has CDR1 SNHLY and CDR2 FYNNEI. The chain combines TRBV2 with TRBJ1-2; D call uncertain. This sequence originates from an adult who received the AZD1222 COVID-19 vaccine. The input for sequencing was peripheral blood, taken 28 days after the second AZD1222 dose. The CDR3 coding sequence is TGTGCCAGCAGTGAGTTTGTTAACTATGGCTACACCTTC. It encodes CASSEFVNYGYTF.